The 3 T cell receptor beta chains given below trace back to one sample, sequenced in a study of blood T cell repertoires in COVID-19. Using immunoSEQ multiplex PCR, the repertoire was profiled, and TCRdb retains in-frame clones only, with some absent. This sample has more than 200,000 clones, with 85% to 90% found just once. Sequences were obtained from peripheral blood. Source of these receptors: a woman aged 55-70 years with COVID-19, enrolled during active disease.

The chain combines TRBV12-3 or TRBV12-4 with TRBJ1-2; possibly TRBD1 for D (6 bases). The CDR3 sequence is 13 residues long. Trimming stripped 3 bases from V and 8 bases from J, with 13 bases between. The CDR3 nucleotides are TGTGCCAGCAGTTTGGTAGGGCAGGGGGGCTACACCTTC. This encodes CASSLVGQGGYTF.

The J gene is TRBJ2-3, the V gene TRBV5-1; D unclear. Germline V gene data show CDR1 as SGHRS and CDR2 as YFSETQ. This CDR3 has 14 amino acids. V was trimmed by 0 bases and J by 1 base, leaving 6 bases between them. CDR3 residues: CASSLEQRTDTQYF. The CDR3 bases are TGCGCCAGCAGCTTGGAACAGCGCACAGATACGCAGTATTTT.

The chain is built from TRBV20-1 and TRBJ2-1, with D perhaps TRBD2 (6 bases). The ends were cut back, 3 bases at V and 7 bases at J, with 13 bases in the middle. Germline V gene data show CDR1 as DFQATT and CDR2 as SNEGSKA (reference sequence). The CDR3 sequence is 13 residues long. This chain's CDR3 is CSASTGVGNEQFF. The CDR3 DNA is TGCAGTGCTAGTACGGGAGTGGGGAATGAGCAGTTCTTC.